The source of this T cell receptor beta chain is a study of T cells in Graves' hyperthyroidism and ophthalmopathy. Study at large: Peripheral blood was acquired at first diagnosis, ahead of any therapy whatsoever. Study conclusions and caveats: From stable hyperthyroidism, ophthalmopathy was separated by a 13 V-J model. The model's output predicted ophthalmopathy at a median of about 6.5 months prior to onset.

Trimming removed 7 bases from V and 0 bases from J, with 12 bases in between. Per the germline V gene, CDR1 is SEHNR and CDR2 is FQNEAQ (reference sequence). The CDR3 contains 15 residues. Amplification yielded TCR beta CDR3 regions, with RNA transcripts as the source. First-round RT-PCR with HTBI primers amplified the TCR CDR3 region. In TCRdb, the multiplex PCR reads were re-called with MiXCR into one record per CDR3 protein. The sample carries over 400,000 distinct CDR3 sequences, 22% recorded once. Used for diagnoses were clinical symptoms, serum thyroxine and TRAb, thyroid ultrasound and orbital computed tomography. On this clonotype: What it binds is unknown.

The clonotype comes from a woman in her 70s with Graves' ophthalmopathy. The sequencing sample was made of blood. The gene calls are TRBV7-9 and TRBJ2-2, with unresolved D. The CDR3 DNA is TGTGCCAGCACTCTAGGGATCCCGAACACCGGGGAGCTGTTTTTT. As protein: CASTLGIPNTGELFF.